These 24 T cell receptor beta chains came from one sample sequenced in a study of cytomegalovirus exposure and HLA in healthy donors (dated by TCRdb to between 2016 and 2019). The library relied on the immunoSEQ multiplex PCR assay. For the multiplex PCR, a mixture combining 60 forward primers for TCR Vbeta segments and 13 reverse primers for TCR Jbeta segments was used. Here the immuneACCESS table is served through TCRdb, limited to in-frame sequences with V and J called. Missing clones are a known gap in these copies; in checked studies unresolved V genes cover under half, and the rest lacks a known reason. The table for this sample lists over 200,000 clones. Clones ranked in the top ten supply about 1% of the sample. Specimen: PBMCs. The source is a woman in her twenties or thirties in good health and CMV-seropositive.

The genes are TRBV7-2 and TRBJ1-1; perhaps TRBD1 as D (5 bases). V was cut by 4 bases and J by 3 bases, with 9 bases left in between. The germline V gene encodes CDR1 SGHTA and CDR2 FQGNSA. The CDR3 extends over 13 amino acids. The CDR3 coding sequence is TGTGCCAGCAGCTCTGGACATGACACTGAAGCTTTCTTT. Residues: CASSSGHDTEAFF.

V usage is TRBV2 and J usage is TRBJ1-5; perhaps TRBD1 as D (5 bases). The CDR3 has 14 residues. CDR1 is SNHLY, CDR2 FYNNEI, per germline. Trimming removed 6 bases at V and 7 bases at J, with 16 bases between. The CDR3 sequence: CASSSAGNRQPQHF. CDR3 nucleotides: TGTGCCAGCAGCTCGGCAGGGAACAGGCAGCCCCAGCATTTT. The variable domain in full, with the rest retrieved from reference TRBV2 and TRBJ1-5, is EPEVTQTPSHQVTQMGQEVILRCVPISNHLYFYWYRQILGQKVEFLVSFYNNEISEKSEIFDDQFSVERPDGSNFTLKIRSTKLEDSAMYFCASSSAGNRQPQHFGDGTRLSIL.

This chain joins TRBV5-1 and TRBJ2-1; 10 bases are shared with TRBD2. V shed 3 bases and J 6 bases; nucleotides not matched to a gene: 3. The germline V gene has CDR1 SGHRS and CDR2 YFSETQ. CDR3 length: 14 amino acids. CDR3 in DNA: TGCGCCAGCAGCTGGACTAGCGGATTCAATGAGCAGTTCTTC. It yields the protein CASSWTSGFNEQFF.

The chain carries TRBV6-5 and TRBJ2-7; 8 positions agree with TRBD1. This CDR3 spans 13 amino acids. Unmatched junction bases numbered 4, after V lost 6 bases and J lost 3 bases. Germline V CDR1 and CDR2: MNHEY, SVGAGI. The CDR3 nucleotides are TGTGCCAGCAGACGGACAGGGAGCTACGAGCAGTACTTC. Translated, it gives CASRRTGSYEQYF.

The rearrangement links TRBV5-1 to TRBJ1-1; D possibly corresponds to TRBD1 (5 bases). Trimming left V 5 bases short and J 3 bases short, with 11 bases between. CDR1 is SGHRS, CDR2 YFSETQ, per germline. The CDR3 contains 13 residues. The CDR3 DNA sequence: TGCGCCAGCAGGGCAGGGAGGGACACTGAAGCTTTCTTT. This translates into CASRAGRDTEAFF.

The rearrangement links TRBV27 to TRBJ1-2; D is unclear. Germline loops: CDR1 MNHEY, CDR2 SMNVEV (reference sequence). The CDR3 has 14 amino acids. Trimming took 3 bases from V and 8 from J, leaving 16 bases between them. In DNA form, the CDR3 reads TGTGCCAGCAGTTTTGAGAGGGAAGTGAGCGGCTACACCTTC. Translation: CASSFEREVSGYTF.

The chain carries TRBV5-5 and TRBJ1-1; the D is unclear. Looked up from germline, CDR1 is SGHKS and CDR2 is YYEKEE (reference sequence). The CDR3 contains 13 residues. The ends were cut back, 1 base at V and 7 bases at J, with 11 bases in the middle. The CDR3 DNA reads as TGTGCCAGCAGCTTGATATGGAGAGGTGAAGCTTTCTTT. Its protein is CASSLIWRGEAFF.

The DNA of the CDR3 is TGCGCCAGCAGCGAGGGACTAGCGGCTAGCACAGATACGCAGTATTTT. Protein: CASSEGLAASTDTQYF. The chain joins TRBV5-1 to TRBJ2-3; TRBD2 matches 11 bases. V was pared by 4 bases and J by 0 bases, with 4 bases of the junction left unmatched. CDR3 length: 16 amino acids. Germline-derived CDR1 and CDR2 are SGHRS and YFSETQ. Filled out from reference TRBV5-1 and TRBJ2-3, the complete variable domain reads KAGVTQTPRYLIKTRGQQVTLSCSPISGHRSVSWYQQTPGQGLQFLFEYFSETQRNKGNFPGRFSGRQFSNSRSEMNVSTLELGDSALYLCASSEGLAASTDTQYFGPGTRLTVL.

This chain connects TRBV6-5 to TRBJ1-5; the D is unclear. There are 14 residues in the CDR3. CDR1 and CDR2 from the germline V gene are MNHEY and SVGAGI. V shed 3 bases and J shed 6 bases, with 12 bases lying between them. CDR3 protein: CASSYSGRGQPQHF. Written as DNA, the CDR3 is TGTGCCAGCAGTTATTCCGGGAGAGGTCAGCCCCAGCATTTT.

This chain uses TRBV7-2 with TRBJ2-1; 12 bases fit TRBD2. Germline V gene data show CDR1 as SGHTA and CDR2 as FQGNSA. V shed 6 bases, J shed 5 bases, and the junction held 5 bases outside the gene matches. This CDR3 is built from 15 residues. The CDR3 bases are TGTGCCAGCAGAAAGAGACTAGCGGGGGACAATGAGCAGTTCTTC. This gives the protein CASRKRLAGDNEQFF.

V usage is TRBV19 and J usage is TRBJ2-5; 7 positions agree with TRBD2. The ends lost 4 bases at V and 1 base at J; junction bases unmatched: 3. CDR1 is LNHDA and CDR2 is SQIVND in the germline V gene (reference sequence). The CDR3 spans 14 residues. DNA of the CDR3: TGTGCCAGTAGTACCGGGACTACCCAAGAGACCCAGTACTTC. Translating it yields CASSTGTTQETQYF.

The genes are TRBV4-1 and TRBJ2-2; the match to TRBD2 covers 7 bases. Germline V gene data show CDR1 as MGHRA and CDR2 as YSYEKL. CDR3 length: 15 amino acids. Trimming at V came to 4 bases and at J to 4 bases, leaving 6 bases not matched to a gene. The CDR3 here is CASSLLGGSTGELFF. As DNA, the CDR3 is TGCGCCAGCAGCCTCCTTGGCGGGAGCACCGGGGAGCTGTTTTTT.

J is TRBJ2-7 and V is TRBV11-3, with 10 bases matching TRBD1. V lost 1 base and J lost 2; bases outside the gene matches: 11. CDR3 length: 18 amino acids. From germline, CDR1 is SGHNT and CDR2 YENEEA. CDR3 residues: CASSLVARRTGGTYEQYF. DNA of the CDR3: TGTGCCAGCAGCTTAGTTGCCCGTAGGACAGGGGGAACCTACGAGCAGTACTTC.

The gene calls are TRBV6-1 and TRBJ2-5; no definite D call. Germline V CDR1 and CDR2: MNHNS, SASEGT. This CDR3 is built from 17 residues. The V gene lost 3 bases and the J gene lost 1 base, with 18 bases spanning the gap. The CDR3 is CASSDSRQVGRQETQYF. CDR3 bases: TGTGCCAGCAGTGATTCCCGGCAGGTTGGCCGCCAAGAGACCCAGTACTTC.

This chain links TRBV27 with TRBJ2-1; 9 bases are shared with TRBD2. Per the germline V gene, CDR1 is MNHEY and CDR2 is SMNVEV (reference sequence). The CDR3 covers 17 residues. Trimming removed 3 bases from V and 5 bases from J; junction bases left unmatched: 11. CDR3: CASSFLLAGLANNEQFF. The CDR3 nucleotides read TGTGCCAGCAGTTTTTTACTGGCCGGACTAGCGAACAATGAGCAGTTCTTC.

V usage is TRBV28 and J usage is TRBJ1-5, with D possibly being TRBD1 (5 bases). The CDR3 loop spans 14 amino acids. CDR1 and CDR2 (germline): MDHEN, SYDVKM. Trimming took 2 bases from V and 6 from J, leaving 11 bases between them. The CDR3 protein is CASSLDSFIQPQHF. The CDR3 DNA reads TGTGCCAGCAGTTTAGACAGCTTCATTCAGCCCCAGCATTTT.

This chain links TRBV2 with TRBJ2-7; TRBD1 matches 7 bases. V was clipped by 7 bases and J by 3 bases; unmatched bases: 12. Germline V gene data show CDR1 as SNHLY and CDR2 as FYNNEI. The CDR3 is 15 residues long. The chain's CDR3 is CASNPQGTVGYEQYF. The CDR3 region has the DNA TGTGCCAGCAACCCACAGGGGACGGTAGGCTACGAGCAGTACTTC.

The V call is TRBV7-9, the J call TRBJ1-2, with D possibly TRBD1 on 5 matching bases. Germline V lookup: CDR1 SEHNR, CDR2 FQNEAQ (reference sequence). This CDR3 has 13 amino acids. V dropped 1 base and J dropped 4 bases, with 7 bases sitting between them. The CDR3 DNA sequence: TGTGCCAGCAGCTTAGAAGACAGCTATGGCTACACCTTC. This codes for CASSLEDSYGYTF.

The rearrangement joins TRBV7-7 to TRBJ2-3; 13 bases are a match to TRBD2. This CDR3 is 16 amino acids long. Germline CDR1 reads SSHAT; CDR2 reads FNYEAQ (reference sequence). The V and J ends lost 5 bases and 1 base, in that order; junction bases with no gene match: 3. The CDR3 protein is CASSPGLAGGTDTQYF. The CDR3 DNA is TGTGCCAGCAGCCCAGGACTAGCGGGAGGCACAGATACGCAGTATTTT.

The genes are TRBV6-1 and TRBJ1-2; possibly TRBD1 for D (5 bases). Trimming pared 1 base from V and 10 bases from J, leaving 22 bases between. The CDR3 covers 16 residues. Germline loops: CDR1 MNHNS, CDR2 SASEGT. DNA of the CDR3: TGTGCCAGCAGTGAAGATCTTTCGGGACTCGTCTTGTTCTACACCTTC. It translates to CASSEDLSGLVLFYTF.

V is TRBV18 and J is TRBJ1-5, with D possibly TRBD1 on 5 matching bases. The V gene's germline CDR1 is KGHSH and CDR2 LQKENI. V was shortened by 0 bases and J by 6 bases, with 12 bases between the two germline ends. The CDR3 covers 15 residues. The CDR3 loop is CASSPPQGTGQPQHF. The CDR3 DNA sequence: TGTGCCAGCTCACCACCCCAGGGTACGGGTCAGCCCCAGCATTTT.

The rearrangement joins TRBV4-1 to TRBJ1-5; unclear D gene. This CDR3 spans 15 amino acids. V gave up 0 bases and J gave up 6 bases, with 12 bases separating them. Germline assignment: CDR1 MGHRA and CDR2 YSYEKL. The DNA of the CDR3 is TGCGCCAGCAGCCAAGATCCCCTGGGCCCTCAGCCCCAGCATTTT. Protein: CASSQDPLGPQPQHF.

V usage is TRBV27 and J usage is TRBJ2-3; 8 bases agree with TRBD2. Trimming took 2 bases from V and 2 from J; bases not matched to a gene: 3. CDR3 size: 15 residues. Looked up from germline, CDR1 is MNHEY and CDR2 is SMNVEV (reference sequence). CDR3 region: CASSLGSGDTDTQYF. The CDR3 DNA reads TGTGCCAGCAGTTTAGGTAGCGGGGACACAGATACGCAGTATTTT.

This chain connects TRBV5-4 to TRBJ1-2; D gene unclear. V lost 0 bases to trimming and J lost 0 bases, with 6 bases between them. Germline V gene data show CDR1 as SGHNT and CDR2 as YYREEE (reference sequence). The CDR3 consists of 14 residues. CDR3: CASSLGAPNYGYTF. The CDR3 nucleotides read TGTGCCAGCAGCTTGGGAGCTCCTAACTATGGCTACACCTTC.